What follows are 2 T cell receptor beta chains derived from one specimen sequenced in a study of blood T cell repertoires in COVID-19 (dated by TCRdb to 2019 to 2021). Library generation was performed with the immunoSEQ multiplex PCR assay. The table was pulled from immuneACCESS by TCRdb, which kept in-frame rearrangements only. Such tables lose some clones; where checked, under half of the loss comes from unresolved V genes, and the rest has no known cause. This sample lists about 270,000 clones; about 82% were detected once. Over 5.5% of the sample rests with the top ten. The sequenced sample consisted of peripheral blood. The receptor set was obtained from an elderly woman with COVID-19, enrolled during active disease.

This clone was seen a single time. The chain carries TRBV19 and TRBJ1-1, with 7 bases that match TRBD1. The junction had 10 bases not matched to a gene; V was cut back by 4 bases and J by 11 bases. The CDR3 consists of 13 residues. CDR1 is LNHDA and CDR2 is SQIVND in the germline V gene (reference sequence). CDR3 region: CASSTGQVTHAFF. CDR3 nucleotide sequence: TGTGCCAGTAGTACAGGACAGGTGACCCACGCTTTCTTT. The variable domain in full, with the rest retrieved from reference TRBV19 and TRBJ1-1, is DGGITQSPKYLFRKEGQNVTLSCEQNLNHDAMYWYRQDPGQGLRLIYYSQIVNDFQKGDIAEGYSVSREKKESFPLTVTSAQKNPTAFYLCASSTGQVTHAFFGQGTRLTVV.

The V call is TRBV27, the J call TRBJ1-2; TRBD1 agrees at 11 bases. The germline gives CDR1 MNHEY, CDR2 SMNVEV (reference sequence). Trimming removed 2 bases from V and 7 bases from J; junction bases left unmatched: 3. This CDR3 comprises 14 residues. DNA of the CDR3: TGTGCCAGCAGTTTAGGACAGGGGGCGCTTGGCTACACCTTC. This translates into CASSLGQGALGYTF.